The 12 T cell receptor beta chains below all came from one sample that was sequenced in a study of cytomegalovirus exposure and HLA in healthy donors. PCR was performed using 60 Vbeta and 13 Jbeta primers. Measured with immunoSEQ multiplex PCR; TCRdb has only the in-frame clones, and not every one. The profile shows roughly 100,000 clones, 70% to 80% of them singletons. What was sequenced was PBMCs. The receptor set was obtained from a man between 60 and 75 years old in good health and CMV-seronegative.

Notes on this clone: Other DNA sequences of this sample code for an identical CDR3. The chain has TRBV7-2 and TRBJ2-1; 9 positions agree with TRBD1. With V trimmed by 5 bases and J by 7 bases, 3 bases remained unmatched. CDR1 is SGHTA and CDR2 is FQGNSA in the germline V gene. The CDR3 consists of 13 residues. CDR3 sequence: CASSLGTGNEQFF. Written as DNA, the CDR3 is TGTGCCAGCAGCCTCGGGACAGGGAATGAGCAGTTCTTC.

This chain connects TRBV28 to TRBJ2-1; 9 bases match TRBD1. With V trimmed by 5 bases and J by 8 bases, 13 bases remained unmatched. The CDR3 is 16 amino acids. CDR1 and CDR2 from the germline V gene are MDHEN and SYDVKM. CDR3 in amino acids: CASSTPGQGNRDEQFF. CDR3 bases: TGTGCCAGCAGTACCCCGGGACAGGGTAATAGGGATGAGCAGTTCTTC.

The chain employs TRBV2 and TRBJ1-5; no definite D call. This CDR3 comprises 16 residues. The germline V gene has CDR1 SNHLY and CDR2 FYNNEI. Deletions cut 3 bases from V and 2 bases from J, with 14 bases between. The CDR3 region is CASSEMRVEGNQPQHF. CDR3 in DNA: TGTGCCAGCAGTGAGATGAGGGTCGAGGGCAATCAGCCCCAGCATTTT.

The J gene is TRBJ2-7, the V gene TRBV20-1; unclear D gene. CDR3 length: 11 residues. CDR1 DFQATT and CDR2 SNEGSKA come from the germline V gene (reference sequence). V shed 6 bases and J shed 2 bases, with 8 bases lying between them. The CDR3 here is CSAAGTYEQYV. CDR3 sequence (DNA): TGCAGTGCGGCAGGTACCTACGAGCAGTACGTC.

The rearrangement links TRBV9 to TRBJ1-4; 7 bases match TRBD1. Germline trimming cut 3 bases from V and 10 bases from J; bases unmatched to any gene: 9. Germline V gene lookup returns CDR1 SGDLS and CDR2 YYNGEE. This CDR3 has 14 amino acids. CDR3 in amino acids: CASSAGQRPVKLFF. CDR3 in DNA: TGTGCCAGCAGCGCGGGACAGCGACCGGTAAAACTGTTTTTT.

To note about this clone: Other nucleotide sequences in the sample specify the same CDR3. This chain links TRBV29-1 with TRBJ1-3; D unresolved. The CDR3 loop spans 13 amino acids. V dropped 2 bases and J dropped 0 bases, with 5 bases sitting between them. Germline loops: CDR1 SQVTM, CDR2 ANQGSEA. Here the CDR3 DNA reads TGCAGCGTTGAACGGGGCTCTGGAAACACCATATATTTT. Translated: CSVERGSGNTIYF.

The chain joins TRBV11-1 to TRBJ2-7; a possible D gene is TRBD2 (6 bases). Germline V gives CDR1 SGHAT, CDR2 FQDESV (reference sequence). This CDR3 has 13 amino acids. Between the trimmed V and J ends, which lost 5 bases and 4 bases, there was a span of 12 bases. The CDR3 region has the DNA TGTGCCAGCAGCCCAGGGAGGCGTTACGAGCAGTACTTC. This codes for CASSPGRRYEQYF.

The chain recombines TRBV15 with TRBJ1-6; TRBD1 aligns across 8 bases. In germline, CDR1 is LNHNV, CDR2 YYDKDF (reference sequence). The CDR3 runs 15 residues. V shed 1 base, J shed 7 bases, and the junction held 3 bases outside the gene matches. CDR3 nucleotide sequence: TGTGCCACCAGCAGAGGACAGGGGACAAATTCACCCCTCCACTTT. This translates into CATSRGQGTNSPLHF.

In nucleotides, the CDR3 is TGTGCCAGCAGTTTACAACAGGGGGCTAACACTGAAGCTTTCTTT. Translation: CASSLQQGANTEAFF. V gene TRBV27 combines with J gene TRBJ1-1; 9 bases are a match to TRBD1. This CDR3 has 15 residues. Trimming took 2 bases from V and 2 from J; bases not matched to a gene: 3. The germline V gene encodes CDR1 MNHEY and CDR2 SMNVEV (reference sequence).

About this clone itself: The same CDR3 arises from other DNA sequences in this sample as well. V is TRBV10-3 and J is TRBJ1-1, with 9 bases that match TRBD1. The CDR3 extends over 14 amino acids. Germline CDR1 ENHRY, CDR2 SYGVKD. Losses at the gene ends were 7 bases for V and 3 bases for J; bases not matched to a gene: 6. CDR3 residues: CAITKDRGYTEAFF. The DNA of the CDR3 is TGTGCCATCACCAAGGACAGGGGCTACACTGAAGCTTTCTTT.

The table lists this clone with a count of one. The chain has TRBV7-2 and TRBJ1-4, with 9 bases fitting TRBD1. V lost 6 bases to trimming and J lost 7 bases; unmatched junction nucleotides: 15. Germline values: CDR1 SGHTA, CDR2 FQGNSA. The CDR3 totals 17 residues. Here the CDR3 reads CASSRSPRTGAGEKLFF. The CDR3 bases are TGTGCCAGCAGTCGCTCCCCCCGGACAGGGGCGGGTGAAAAACTGTTTTTT. Complete variable domain (other parts from reference TRBV7-2 and TRBJ1-4): GAGVSQSPSNKVTEKGKDVELRCDPISGHTALYWYRQSLGQGLEFLIYFQGNSAPDKSGLPSDRFSAERTGGSVSTLTIQRTQQEDSAVYLCASSRSPRTGAGEKLFFGSGTQLSVL.

The rearrangement joins TRBV6-5 to TRBJ1-1; maybe TRBD1 (6 bases). CDR1 and CDR2 (germline): MNHEY, SVGAGI. The V and J ends lost 2 bases and 11 bases respectively, with 21 bases between them. The CDR3 length is 15 residues. The CDR3 spells CASSYQSASAGAAFF. CDR3 nucleotides: TGTGCCAGCAGTTACCAGTCAGCGTCTGCAGGGGCGGCTTTCTTT.